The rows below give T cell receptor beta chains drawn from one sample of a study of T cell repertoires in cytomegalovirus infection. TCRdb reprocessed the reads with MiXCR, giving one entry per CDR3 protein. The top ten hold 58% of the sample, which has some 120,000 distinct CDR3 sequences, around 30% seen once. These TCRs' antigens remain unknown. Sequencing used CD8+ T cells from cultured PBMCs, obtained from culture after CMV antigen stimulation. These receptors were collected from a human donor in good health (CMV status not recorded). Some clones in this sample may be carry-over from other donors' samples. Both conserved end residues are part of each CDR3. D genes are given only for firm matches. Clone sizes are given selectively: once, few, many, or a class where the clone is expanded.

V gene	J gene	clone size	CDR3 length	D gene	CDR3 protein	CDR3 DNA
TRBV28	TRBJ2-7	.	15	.	CASSITLTETYEQYF	TGTGCCAGCAGTATAACCCTGACAGAAACCTACGAGCAGTACTTC
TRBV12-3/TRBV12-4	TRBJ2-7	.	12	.	CASSFLGFEQYF	TGTGCCAGCAGTTTCTTAGGTTTCGAGCAGTACTTC
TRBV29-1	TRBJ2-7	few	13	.	CSVGGLRLSEQYF	TGCAGCGTTGGAGGCCTAAGGCTGTCCGAGCAGTACTTC
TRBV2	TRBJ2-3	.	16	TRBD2	CASSEFLAGNTDTQYF	TGTGCCAGCAGTGAATTCCTAGCGGGGAACACAGATACGCAGTATTTT
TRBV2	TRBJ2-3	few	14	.	CASGRGRGLDTQYF	TGTGCCAGCGGACGAGGAAGGGGACTAGATACGCAGTATTTT
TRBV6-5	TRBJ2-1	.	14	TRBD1	CASSYYRGSHEQFF	TGTGCCAGCAGTTACTACAGGGGCTCTCATGAGCAGTTCTTC
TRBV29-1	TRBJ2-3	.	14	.	CSVDIGYSTDTQYF	TGCAGCGTTGATATCGGCTATAGCACAGATACGCAGTATTTT
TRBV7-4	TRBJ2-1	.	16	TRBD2	CASSPLAGGNYNEQFF	TGTGCCAGCAGCCCGCTGGCGGGGGGGAACTACAATGAGCAGTTCTTC
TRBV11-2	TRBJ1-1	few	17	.	CASSWPWTRTTNTEAFF	TGTGCCAGCAGCTGGCCCTGGACACGAACTACGAACACTGAAGCTTTCTTT
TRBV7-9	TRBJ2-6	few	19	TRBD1	CASSSQTGKRGTGANVLTF	TGTGCCAGCAGCTCCCAGACAGGGAAGAGAGGTACTGGGGCCAACGTCCTGACTTTC
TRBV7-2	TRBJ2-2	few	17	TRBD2	CASSLGTGLGWTGELFF	TGTGCCAGCAGCTTAGGCACGGGACTAGGGTGGACCGGGGAGCTGTTTTTT
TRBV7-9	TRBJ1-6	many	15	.	CASSLGDIYNSPLHF	TGTGCCAGCAGCTTAGGGGACATATATAATTCACCCCTCCACTTT
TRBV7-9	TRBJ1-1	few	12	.	CASSLGPTEAFF	TGTGCCAGCAGCTTAGGTCCGACTGAAGCTTTCTTT
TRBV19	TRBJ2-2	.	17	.	CASSISSRRQVTGELFF	TGTGCCAGTAGTATATCATCTCGGAGACAGGTCACCGGGGAGCTGTTTTTT
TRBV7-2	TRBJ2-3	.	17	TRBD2	CATQRSWAGGATDTQYF	TGTGCCACCCAGAGAAGCTGGGCGGGGGGGGCCACAGATACGCAGTATTTT
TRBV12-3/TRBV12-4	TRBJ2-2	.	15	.	CASSFQGENTGELFF	TGTGCCAGCAGTTTTCAGGGAGAGAACACCGGGGAGCTGTTTTTT
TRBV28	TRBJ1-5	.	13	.	CASSLVSNQPQHF	TGTGCCAGCAGTTTGGTTAGCAATCAGCCCCAGCATTTT
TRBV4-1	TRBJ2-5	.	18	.	CASSQIWTAHRGEETQYF	TGCGCCAGCAGCCAAATTTGGACAGCGCACCGGGGGGAAGAGACCCAGTACTTC
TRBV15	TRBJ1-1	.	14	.	CATSREAMNTEAFF	TGTGCCACCAGCAGAGAGGCAATGAACACTGAAGCTTTCTTT
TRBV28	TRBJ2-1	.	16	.	CASSLFAEATYNEQFF	TGTGCCAGCAGTTTATTCGCCGAGGCGACCTACAATGAGCAGTTCTTC
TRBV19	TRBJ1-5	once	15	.	CASSPPGRNNQPQHF	TGTGCCAGCTCCCCTCCCGGCAGGAACAATCAGCCCCAGCATTTT
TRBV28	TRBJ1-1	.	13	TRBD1	CATHTGGGTEAFF	TGTGCCACCCACACAGGGGGTGGAACTGAAGCTTTCTTT
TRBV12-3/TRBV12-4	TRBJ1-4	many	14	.	CASSQGSVNEKLFF	TGTGCCAGCAGTCAGGGCTCGGTTAATGAAAAACTGTTTTTT
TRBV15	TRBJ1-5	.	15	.	CATSRDGTFNQPQHF	TGTGCCACCAGCAGAGATGGGACCTTCAATCAGCCCCAGCATTTT
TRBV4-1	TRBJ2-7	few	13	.	CASSLRASRPQYF	TGCGCCAGCAGCCTCAGGGCTTCCCGGCCCCAGTACTTC
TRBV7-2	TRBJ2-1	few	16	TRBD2	CASSRTGLAAYNEQFF	TGTGCCAGCTCCAGGACGGGACTAGCGGCGTACAATGAGCAGTTCTTC
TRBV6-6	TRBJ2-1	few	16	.	CASSYGSSGAYNEQFF	TGTGCCAGCAGTTACGGGAGCAGTGGTGCCTACAATGAGCAGTTCTTC
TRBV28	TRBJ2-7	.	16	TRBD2	CASSLWLAGGSYEQYF	TGTGCCAGCAGTTTATGGCTAGCGGGGGGCTCCTACGAGCAGTACTTC
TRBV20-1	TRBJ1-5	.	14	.	CSAGDPAYNQPQHF	TGCAGTGCTGGAGACCCGGCGTACAATCAGCCCCAGCATTTT
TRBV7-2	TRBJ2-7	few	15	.	CASSLDDFSSYEQYF	TGTGCCAGCAGCTTAGATGACTTTAGCTCCTACGAGCAGTACTTC
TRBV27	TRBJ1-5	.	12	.	CASGTYNQPQHF	TGTGCCAGCGGGACCTATAATCAGCCCCAGCATTTT
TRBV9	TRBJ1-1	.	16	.	CASSVDRNGVNTEAFF	TGTGCCAGCAGCGTAGACCGAAATGGGGTGAACACTGAAGCTTTCTTT
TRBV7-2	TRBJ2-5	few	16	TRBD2	CASSLVAGGAQETQYF	TGTGCCAGCAGCTTAGTAGCGGGGGGCGCCCAAGAGACCCAGTACTTC
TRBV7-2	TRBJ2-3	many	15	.	CASRPGGTGTDTQYF	TGTGCCAGCAGACCCGGGGGCACAGGGACAGATACGCAGTATTTT
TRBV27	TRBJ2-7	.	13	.	CASSLSIDYEQYF	TGTGCCAGCAGTCTATCGATTGATTACGAGCAGTACTTC